This T cell receptor (beta chain) was captured by sequencing in a study of vaccination effects on CD4 cells after COVID-19. Generated by immunoSEQ multiplex PCR, the TCRdb table keeps only in-frame clones and is missing some. The data hold approximately 23,000 clones, with approximately 70% observed a single time. On this clone: No antigen is known for it.

Within the ViraFEST assay, antigen-specific CD4+ T cells underwent expansion with viral peptide pools prior to sequencing. After roughly 9 days in culture, the CD4+ T cells were isolated. Negative nucleocapsid antibody tests before and after vaccination confirmed no previous SARS-CoV-2 infection. The sequence derives from a human donor who received a COVID-19 vaccine. The sequences come from CD4+ T cells from PBMCs cultured with HCoV-OC43 spike peptides, collected before COVID-19 vaccination. Subset indicated: HCoV-OC43 spike overlapping peptide pool stimulation.

DNA for the CDR3: TGCGCCAGCAGCCCGCCCCGGGGCCAAGAGACCCAGTACTTC. Translating it yields CASSPPRGQETQYF. The chain links TRBV5-1 to TRBJ2-5; D is perhaps TRBD2 (5 bases). CDR1 is SGHRS and CDR2 is YFSETQ in the germline V gene. Trimming removed 4 bases from V and 1 base from J, with 11 bases in between. The CDR3 is 14 amino acids. Full variable domain (missing parts from reference TRBV5-1 and TRBJ2-5): KAGVTQTPRYLIKTRGQQVTLSCSPISGHRSVSWYQQTPGQGLQFLFEYFSETQRNKGNFPGRFSGRQFSNSRSEMNVSTLELGDSALYLCASSPPRGQETQYFGPGTRLLVL.